The 29 T cell receptor beta chains in this list originate from one sample, sequenced in a study of T cell clones after liver transplantation. Here immunoSEQ multiplex PCR was the method, and the copy in TCRdb shows in-frame clones only, minus some. This sample yields some 75,000 clones, of which roughly 80% are seen a single time; about 0.64% belongs to the top ten. Sample: CD4+ T cells from blood, taken before liver transplant. The source of these receptors is a human donor who received a liver transplant.

This CDR3 is CASSLFGQGVTEAFF. The CDR3 nucleotides are TGCGCCAGCAGCTTGTTCGGACAGGGGGTCACTGAAGCTTTCTTT. This rearrangement joins TRBV5-1 to TRBJ1-1; TRBD1 agrees at 10 bases. CDR3 length equals 15 residues. Germline CDR1 and CDR2: SGHRS and YFSETQ. Trimming at V came to 1 base and at J to 4 bases, leaving 4 bases not matched to a gene.

Written as DNA, the CDR3 is TGTGCCAGCACCCCGGACAGATTGAACACTGAAGCTTTCTTT. Its protein is CASTPDRLNTEAFF. The rearrangement links TRBV6-5 to TRBJ1-1, with a tentative D call TRBD1 (6 bases). CDR3 length: 14 amino acids. Germline V CDR1 and CDR2: MNHEY, SVGAGI. Trimming pared 7 bases from V and 0 bases from J, leaving 12 bases between.

The gene calls are TRBV27 and TRBJ2-1; TRBD1 aligns across 8 bases. With V trimmed by 5 bases and J by 6 bases, 6 bases remained unmatched. The germline V gene encodes CDR1 MNHEY and CDR2 SMNVEV (reference sequence). CDR3 size: 14 residues. The CDR3 loop is CASSGQGASNEQFF. CDR3 nucleotides: TGTGCCAGCAGTGGGCAGGGGGCCAGCAATGAGCAGTTCTTC.

The chain links TRBV19 to TRBJ1-2; D is possibly TRBD1 (5 bases). The CDR3 length is 15 residues. Germline CDR1 reads LNHDA; CDR2 reads SQIVND (reference sequence). Trimming took off 2 bases at V and 2 bases at J, with 12 bases between the two ends. CDR3 sequence (DNA): TGTGCCAGTAGTATATTTGGGACGCCCAACTATGGCTACACCTTC. Encoded protein: CASSIFGTPNYGYTF. Drawing the rest from reference TRBV19 and TRBJ1-2, the complete variable domain is DGGITQSPKYLFRKEGQNVTLSCEQNLNHDAMYWYRQDPGQGLRLIYYSQIVNDFQKGDIAEGYSVSREKKESFPLTVTSAQKNPTAFYLCASSIFGTPNYGYTFGSGTRLTVV.

The chain couples TRBV7-2 to TRBJ1-1; 8 bases are a match to TRBD1. Per the germline V gene, CDR1 is SGHTA and CDR2 is FQGNSA. V trimming: 5 bases; J trimming: 5 bases; junction bases outside the gene matches: 13. The CDR3 contains 16 residues. This CDR3 is CASSGYRTGPETEAFF. The CDR3 DNA follows: TGTGCCAGCAGCGGTTACAGGACAGGGCCGGAAACTGAAGCTTTCTTT.

This clone was detected a few times. The chain employs TRBV28 and TRBJ2-6, with TRBD2 matching 7 bases. The CDR3 has 18 amino acids. J gave up 0 bases and V 7 bases, and 12 bases lay outside the gene matches. Germline values: CDR1 MDHEN, CDR2 SYDVKM. The CDR3 region is CASKWGGFSSSGANVLTF. Written as DNA, the CDR3 is TGTGCCAGCAAGTGGGGGGGATTCTCGTCCTCTGGGGCCAACGTCCTGACTTTC.

This clone showed up just a few times. The chain employs TRBV9 and TRBJ1-1; D not resolved. The CDR3 consists of 14 residues. The V end was cut by 4 bases, the J end by 5 bases, with 15 bases between. In germline, CDR1 is SGDLS, CDR2 YYNGEE. CDR3 coding DNA: TGTGCCAGCAGCCCGATGACCGGGAGAACTGAAGCTTTCTTT. Protein sequence: CASSPMTGRTEAFF.

This chain joins TRBV2 and TRBJ2-1; D is ambiguous. This CDR3 is 10 amino acids long. Trimming shortened V by 6 bases and J by 8 bases, and 5 bases separated the two germline ends. Germline values: CDR1 SNHLY, CDR2 FYNNEI. CDR3 coding DNA: TGTGCCAGCAGAATGGATGAGCAGTTCTTC. It specifies CASRMDEQFF.

The genes are TRBV2 and TRBJ2-7; the D is unclear. V was pared by 4 bases and J by 0 bases, with 10 bases between. The CDR3 has 14 amino acids. Germline V lookup: CDR1 SNHLY, CDR2 FYNNEI. CDR3 sequence: CASSVTGPSYEQYF. The CDR3, as DNA: TGTGCCAGCAGTGTCACTGGACCCTCCTACGAGCAGTACTTC.

This clone was detected once. V and J are TRBV5-6 and TRBJ1-3; D is unresolved. The CDR3 sequence is 13 residues long. Germline CDR1 reads SGHDT; CDR2 reads YYEEEE. With 1 base removed from V and 2 bases from J, the gap between germline ends came to 4 bases. The CDR3 DNA reads TGTGCCAGCAGCTTGCGTCCTGGAAACACCATATATTTT. Its translation is CASSLRPGNTIYF. Using reference TRBV5-6 and TRBJ1-3 for the parts outside the CDR3, the full variable domain is DAGVTQSPTHLIKTRGQQVTLRCSPKSGHDTVSWYQQALGQGPQFIFQYYEEEERQRGNFPDRFSGHQFPNYSSELNVNALLLGDSALYLCASSLRPGNTIYFGEGSWLTVV.

The chain joins TRBV2 to TRBJ1-5; D is perhaps TRBD1 (5 bases). The CDR3 covers 16 residues. V dropped 4 bases and J dropped 7 bases, with 20 bases sitting between them. Germline CDR1 is SNHLY and CDR2 is FYNNEI. CDR3 in DNA: TGTGCCAGCAGTGGATCCCAGGGCAGGGAACGACAGCCCCAGCATTTT. This sequence encodes CASSGSQGRERQPQHF. The full variable domain, rest sourced from reference TRBV2 and TRBJ1-5, is EPEVTQTPSHQVTQMGQEVILRCVPISNHLYFYWYRQILGQKVEFLVSFYNNEISEKSEIFDDQFSVERPDGSNFTLKIRSTKLEDSAMYFCASSGSQGRERQPQHFGDGTRLSIL.

The rearrangement uses TRBV19 and TRBJ1-5; D is uncertain. Between the trimmed V and J ends, which lost 6 bases and 7 bases, there was a span of 19 bases. This CDR3 spans 15 amino acids. CDR1 is LNHDA and CDR2 is SQIVND in the germline V gene (reference sequence). The CDR3 spells CASRGRSLYRQPQHF. DNA for the CDR3: TGTGCCAGTAGAGGAAGGTCCCTGTATAGGCAGCCCCAGCATTTT.

The chain carries TRBV19 and TRBJ2-3; the D gene is possibly TRBD1 (5 bases). The V end was cut by 5 bases, the J end by 4 bases, with 13 bases between. The CDR3 runs 14 residues. The germline CDR1 and CDR2 sequences are LNHDA and SQIVND (reference sequence). In DNA, the CDR3 is TGTGCCAGTAGTGCCAGGGCAGGCGCAGATACGCAGTATTTT. The encoded protein is CASSARAGADTQYF.

The chain couples TRBV11-2 to TRBJ2-7; D gene ambiguous. The CDR3 length is 15 residues. Germline CDR1 reads SGHAT; CDR2 reads FQNNGV. The V end was cut by 5 bases, the J end by 11 bases, with 25 bases between. The CDR3 DNA follows: TGTGCCAGCAGCCCAACCTCGATACGAACTTACGACGAGTACTTC. Translation gives CASSPTSIRTYDEYF.

J is TRBJ2-3 and V is TRBV28, with TRBD2 matching 11 bases. Unmatched junction bases numbered 17, after V lost 4 bases and J lost 11 bases. This CDR3 is built from 17 residues. Looked up from germline, CDR1 is MDHEN and CDR2 is SYDVKM. The CDR3 loop is CASSWELAGGKVRRQYF. For the CDR3, the DNA is TGTGCCAGCAGTTGGGAGCTAGCGGGAGGAAAAGTCCGGAGGCAGTATTTT.

The V gene is TRBV11-2, the J gene TRBJ2-1; TRBD2 is a possible D gene (6 bases). CDR1 SGHAT and CDR2 FQNNGV come from the germline V gene. The CDR3 has 14 amino acids. Trimming took 5 bases from V and 6 from J, leaving 14 bases between them. CDR3 in amino acids: CASSARTGVNEQFF. DNA of the CDR3: TGTGCCAGCAGCGCGCGGACGGGGGTCAATGAGCAGTTCTTC.

This chain connects TRBV6-1 to TRBJ2-7, with D uncertain. CDR1 is MNHNS, CDR2 SASEGT, per germline. The CDR3 has 12 amino acids. V gave up 4 bases and J gave up 9 bases, with 13 bases separating them. CDR3 residues: CASSGMGIGQYF. CDR3 in DNA: TGTGCCAGCAGTGGAATGGGGATAGGGCAGTACTTC.

The rearrangement joins TRBV5-1 to TRBJ1-1; D not certain. V was shortened by 2 bases and J by 2 bases, with 10 bases between the two germline ends. Germline assignment: CDR1 SGHRS and CDR2 YFSETQ. The CDR3 sequence is 14 residues long. The CDR3 bases are TGCGCCAGCAGCTTTGAAGTATCTAACACTGAAGCTTTCTTT. This gives the protein CASSFEVSNTEAFF.

V gene TRBV28 combines with J gene TRBJ2-5; D remains ambiguous. Germline CDR1 and CDR2: MDHEN and SYDVKM. V was trimmed by 3 bases and J by 4 bases, leaving 9 bases between them. This CDR3 has 13 amino acids. CDR3 in amino acids: CASSLIVRETQYF. The CDR3 DNA is TGTGCCAGCAGTTTGATAGTTCGAGAGACCCAGTACTTC.

The chain couples TRBV18 to TRBJ1-1; no definite D call. CDR1 is KGHSH and CDR2 is LQKENI in the germline V gene. V was shortened by 4 bases and J by 11 bases, with 17 bases between the two germline ends. This CDR3 has 13 residues. CDR3 DNA sequence: TGTGCCAGCTCACTCTTACTCGGGGAGGCGGCTTTCTTT. Translation gives CASSLLLGEAAFF.

The chain uses TRBV6-6 and TRBJ2-5; D uncertain. The CDR3 extends over 12 amino acids. CDR1 is MNHNY and CDR2 is SVGAGI in the germline V gene (reference sequence). V shed 2 bases and J shed 4 bases, with 5 bases lying between them. The CDR3 nucleotides are TGTGCCAGCAGTTACACCGCAGAGACCCAGTACTTC. Its translation: CASSYTAETQYF.

Written as DNA, the CDR3 is TGTGCCAGTAGTAAGCCACAGGGGGCGAGCAATCAGCCCCAGCATTTT. Translated: CASSKPQGASNQPQHF. The V and J genes are TRBV19 and TRBJ1-5; 9 nucleotides agree with TRBD1. Per germline, CDR1 LNHDA and CDR2 SQIVND (reference sequence). V shed 4 bases, J shed 1 base, and the junction held 5 bases outside the gene matches. The CDR3 has 16 amino acids. The whole variable domain, remainder taken from reference TRBV19 and TRBJ1-5, is DGGITQSPKYLFRKEGQNVTLSCEQNLNHDAMYWYRQDPGQGLRLIYYSQIVNDFQKGDIAEGYSVSREKKESFPLTVTSAQKNPTAFYLCASSKPQGASNQPQHFGDGTRLSIL.

The chain employs TRBV5-6 and TRBJ1-1; the D gene is possibly TRBD1 (5 bases). Trimming pared 6 bases from V and 1 base from J, leaving 13 bases between. The CDR3 is 14 amino acids. The germline V gene has CDR1 SGHDT and CDR2 YYEEEE. This chain's CDR3 is CASKPQGWNTEAFF. In nucleotides, the CDR3 is TGTGCCAGCAAACCTCAGGGATGGAACACTGAAGCTTTCTTT.

The gene calls are TRBV10-3 and TRBJ2-1, with 10 bases aligning to TRBD1. Germline values: CDR1 ENHRY, CDR2 SYGVKD. The CDR3 is made up of 14 amino acids. Trimming removed 10 bases from V and 4 bases from J; junction bases left unmatched: 7. The CDR3 sequence is CATHRDRGYNEQFF. The CDR3 nucleotides are TGTGCCACTCACCGGGACAGGGGATACAATGAGCAGTTCTTC.

The gene calls are TRBV7-9 and TRBJ2-7; D is unresolved. The germline V gene has CDR1 SEHNR and CDR2 FQNEAQ (reference sequence). Deletions cut 3 bases from V and 5 bases from J, with 5 bases between. The CDR3 is made up of 11 amino acids. CDR3 DNA: TGTGCCAGCAGCTTTGTAAACGAGCAGTACTTC. Residues: CASSFVNEQYF.

V usage is TRBV13 and J usage is TRBJ1-1, with 7 bases that match TRBD1. The trim removed 2 bases at V and 5 bases at J, leaving 11 bases unmatched. Germline CDR1 and CDR2: PRHDT and FYEKMQ (reference sequence). CDR3 length: 16 residues. The CDR3 nucleotides are TGTGCCAGCAGCTTACGCCCCAGGGGGGGCTGGACTGAAGCTTTCTTT. Translated, it gives CASSLRPRGGWTEAFF.

The chain is built from TRBV2 and TRBJ2-2, with 10 bases aligning to TRBD2. CDR1 is SNHLY, CDR2 FYNNEI, per germline. The CDR3 runs 15 residues. Trimming removed 8 bases from V and 2 bases from J; junction bases left unmatched: 5. The CDR3: CASLAGEFNTGELFF. The CDR3 DNA reads TGTGCCAGCCTAGCGGGAGAGTTTAACACCGGGGAGCTGTTTTTT.

The rearrangement links TRBV27 to TRBJ1-3, with D hard to call. V was shortened by 8 bases and J by 0 bases, with 14 bases between the two germline ends. In germline, CDR1 is MNHEY, CDR2 SMNVEV (reference sequence). The CDR3 is 15 amino acids. CDR3 sequence reads: CASSDRGLSGNTIYF. The CDR3 DNA is TGTGCCAGCTCAGATAGAGGGCTCTCTGGAAACACCATATATTTT.

The chain is built from TRBV5-4 and TRBJ2-2, with D tentatively TRBD1 or TRBD2 (5 bases each). The V and J ends lost 4 bases and 4 bases respectively, with 11 bases between them. The CDR3 is made up of 14 amino acids. Germline V lookup: CDR1 SGHNT, CDR2 YYREEE (reference sequence). The CDR3 loop is CASSIPGTTGELFF. The CDR3, as DNA: TGTGCCAGCAGCATCCCCGGGACCACCGGGGAGCTGTTTTTT.